Listed below are T cell receptor beta chains from one sample, sequenced in a study of blood T cells in healthy people across ages. A single record per CDR3 protein comes from TCRdb applying MiXCR to the 5' RACE reads. The sample carries more than 1 million distinct CDR3 sequences, more than 35% recorded once. Sequencing was performed on blood. The receptors were sampled from a woman between 55 and 75 years old in good health. CDR3s include the opening cysteine and the closing phenylalanine or tryptophan. A D gene is named only where the DNA matches it firmly. Not all rows give a size; the values are once, few, many and, for expanded clones, a class.

abundance	v_gene	d_gene	j_gene	CDR3aa	CDR3nt
few	TRBV11-2	.	TRBJ2-3	CASGQTATTDTQYF	TGTGCCAGCGGGCAAACTGCCACCACAGATACGCAGTATTTT
.	TRBV4-1	TRBD1	TRBJ1-2	CASRQPRDRPGYTF	TGCGCCAGCCGCCAGCCGCGGGACAGGCCCGGCTACACCTTC
.	TRBV11-2	.	TRBJ2-7	CASSPGGTGVLSYEQYF	TGTGCCAGCAGCCCAGGCGGGACGGGCGTCCTCTCCTACGAGCAGTACTTC
.	TRBV6-1	.	TRBJ1-5	CASSQGGGGTNSNQPQHF	TGTGCCAGCAGCCAGGGAGGGGGGGGTACCAATAGCAATCAGCCCCAGCATTTT
.	TRBV28	.	TRBJ1-4	CASSLEVGGLGEKLFF	TGTGCCAGCAGTCTCGAGGTTGGGGGGCTAGGTGAAAAACTGTTTTTT
.	TRBV7-9	.	TRBJ2-1	CASVGLHNEQFF	TGTGCCAGCGTGGGACTTCACAATGAGCAGTTCTTC
few	TRBV29-1	TRBD1	TRBJ1-2	CSVTGGLGYGYTF	TGCAGCGTCACAGGGGGCCTGGGCTATGGCTACACCTTC
.	TRBV7-2	TRBD1	TRBJ1-5	CASKEDRGSNQPQHF	TGTGCCAGCAAGGAAGACAGGGGTAGCAATCAGCCCCAGCATTTT
.	TRBV6-5	TRBD2	TRBJ2-5	CASSLGEGPGEQYF	TGTGCCAGCAGTTTGGGGGAGGGCCCTGGGGAGCAGTACTTC
.	TRBV7-8	.	TRBJ1-5	CASSLGRGASNQPQHF	TGTGCCAGCAGCTTAGGTCGGGGGGCCAGCAATCAGCCCCAGCATTTT
once	TRBV9	TRBD2	TRBJ2-7	CASSVDGRAHGEQYF	TGTGCCAGCAGCGTAGACGGGAGGGCCCATGGGGAGCAGTACTTC
.	TRBV6-2/TRBV6-3	.	TRBJ2-1	CASSPPGKNYNEQFF	TGTGCCAGCAGCCCGCCGGGAAAAAACTACAATGAGCAGTTCTTC
.	TRBV28	.	TRBJ1-4	CATTGNEKLFF	TGTGCCACCACGGGGAATGAAAAACTGTTTTTT
.	TRBV7-3	TRBD2	TRBJ2-7	CASSSAGGLYNEQYF	TGTGCCAGCAGCTCCGCGGGAGGCCTATACAATGAGCAGTACTTC